The clone carrying this TCR beta chain was picked up one time. The V and J ends lost 5 bases and 2 bases respectively, with 19 bases between them. This CDR3 is 16 amino acids long. Germline assignment: CDR1 MNHEY and CDR2 SMNVEV (reference sequence). Sequenced by immunoSEQ multiplex PCR; TCRdb stores in-frame clones only, minus some. The sample shows 650,000 to 950,000 clones, 80% to 90% of them seen only once. This record comes from a study of shared T cell receptors in the human thymus. The sample also formed part of further work on human thymus T cells. That work states: Resections from corrective heart surgery supplied the thymus tissue. Related research examined unrelated individuals and reported that their thymic repertoires overlapped highly.

This chain joins TRBV27 and TRBJ2-7; TRBD1 might be the D (6 bases). Sequencing was done on a sample of thymocytes. The receptor was isolated from a girl under three years old with a congenital heart defect. The CDR3 reads CASSPRSGTPTYEQYF. CDR3 DNA: TGTGCCAGCAGTCCCCGCTCCGGGACACCAACCTACGAGCAGTACTTC.